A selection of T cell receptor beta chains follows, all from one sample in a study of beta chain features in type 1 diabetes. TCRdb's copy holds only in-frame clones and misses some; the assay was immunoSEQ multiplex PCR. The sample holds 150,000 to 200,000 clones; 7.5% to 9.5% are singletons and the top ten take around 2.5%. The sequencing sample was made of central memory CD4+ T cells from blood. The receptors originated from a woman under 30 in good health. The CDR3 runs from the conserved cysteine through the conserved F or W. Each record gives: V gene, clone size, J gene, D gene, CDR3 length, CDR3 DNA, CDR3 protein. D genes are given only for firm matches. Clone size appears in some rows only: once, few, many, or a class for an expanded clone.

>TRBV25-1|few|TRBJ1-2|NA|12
TGTGCCAGCAGGAGCTCTAACTATGGCTACACCTTC
CASRSSNYGYTF
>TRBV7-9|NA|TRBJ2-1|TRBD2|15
TGTGCCAGCAGCCGAGGCGCGGGGGGAACGAATGAGCAGTTCTTC
CASSRGAGGTNEQFF
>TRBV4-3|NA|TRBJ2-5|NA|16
TGCGCCAGCAGCCAAGATCACCAGGGTCAACAAGAGACCCAGTACTTC
CASSQDHQGQQETQYF
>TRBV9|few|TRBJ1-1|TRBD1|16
TGTGCCAGCAGCGCGGCCTCCGGGACAGGGGTACCTGAAGCTTTCTTT
CASSAASGTGVPEAFF
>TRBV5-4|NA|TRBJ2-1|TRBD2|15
TGTGCCAGCAGGGCGGGACTAGCGGGCCAAATTGAGCAGTTCTTC
CASRAGLAGQIEQFF
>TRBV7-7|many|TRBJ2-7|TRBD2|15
TGTGCTAGCAGCAAAGGGGAGGGCAGCTCCTACGAGCAGTACTTC
CASSKGEGSSYEQYF
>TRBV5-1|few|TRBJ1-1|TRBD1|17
TGCGCCAGCAGCTTGTGGGGCGGGCAGGGGGTGGGCACTGAAGCTTTCTTT
CASSLWGGQGVGTEAFF
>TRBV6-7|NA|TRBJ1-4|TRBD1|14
TGTGCCAGCAGTTACGGGACAGGGGTGGAAAAACTGTTTTTT
CASSYGTGVEKLFF
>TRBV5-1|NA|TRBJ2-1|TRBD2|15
TGCGCCAGCAGCTTGACTAGCGGGAGTGATAATGAGCAGTTCTTC
CASSLTSGSDNEQFF
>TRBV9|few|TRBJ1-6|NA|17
TGTGCCAGCAGCGTAGGAGGGAGGGGACATAACGGGGCACCCCTCCACTTT
CASSVGGRGHNGAPLHF
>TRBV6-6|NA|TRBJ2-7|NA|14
TGTGCCAGCAGTGGCCGGGACAAGCTTTACGAGCAGTACTTC
CASSGRDKLYEQYF
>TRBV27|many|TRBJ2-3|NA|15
TGTGCCAGCAGTTTATCAGACTTAAGCACAGATACGCAGTATTTT
CASSLSDLSTDTQYF
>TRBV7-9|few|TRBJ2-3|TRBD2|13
TGTGCCAGCAGCTTACTAGCGGGAGATACGCAGTATTTT
CASSLLAGDTQYF
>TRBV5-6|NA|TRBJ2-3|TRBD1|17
TGTGCCAGCAGTTGGGGGGCCGGGACAGGGCTCCCAGATACGCAGTATTTT
CASSWGAGTGLPDTQYF
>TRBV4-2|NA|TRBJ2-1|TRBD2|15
TGTGCCAGCAGCCGACTCCTAGCGGGGGGCAATGAGCAGTTCTTC
CASSRLLAGGNEQFF
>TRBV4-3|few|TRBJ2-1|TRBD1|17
TGCGCCAGCAGCCAAGATTCGACAGGGAAGGGGAACAATGAGCAGTTCTTC
CASSQDSTGKGNNEQFF
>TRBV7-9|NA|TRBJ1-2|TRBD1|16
TGTGCCAGCAGAGGACAGGGGGCCGCTATTAACTATGGCTACACCTTC
CASRGQGAAINYGYTF
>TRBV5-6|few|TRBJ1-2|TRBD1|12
TGTGCCAGCACCAGGGACAGCTATGGCTACACCTTC
CASTRDSYGYTF
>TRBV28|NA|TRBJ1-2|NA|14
TGTGCCAGCAGTTTATTACAGGGAGACGACGGCTACACCTTC
CASSLLQGDDGYTF
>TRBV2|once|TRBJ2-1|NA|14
TGTGCCAGCAGCCCCTCCGGTTTACTGAATGAGCAGTTCTTC
CASSPSGLLNEQFF
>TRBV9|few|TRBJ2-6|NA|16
TGTGCCAGCAGCGTAGAAGAAGCCTCTGGGGCCAACGTCCTGACTTTC
CASSVEEASGANVLTF
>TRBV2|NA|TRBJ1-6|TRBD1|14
TGTGCCAGCAGTGTCGACAGGGGCGCTTCACCCCTCCACTTT
CASSVDRGASPLHF
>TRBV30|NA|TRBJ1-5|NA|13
TGTGCCTGGAGTGGAGGGGACAAACAGCCCCAGCATTTT
CAWSGGDKQPQHF
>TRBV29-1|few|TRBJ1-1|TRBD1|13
TGCAGCGTCACCAGGGGGCAAGGGGCTGAAGCTTTCTTT
CSVTRGQGAEAFF
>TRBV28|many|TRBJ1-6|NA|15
TGTGCCAGCAGTCTCCTCACGGTCCGCAAATCACCCCTCCACTTT
CASSLLTVRKSPLHF